The rows below give T cell receptor beta chains drawn from one sample of a study of shared clonotypes between healthy human individuals. Generated by immunoSEQ multiplex PCR, the TCRdb table keeps only in-frame clones and is missing some. The sample includes approximately 1.5 million clones, under 99% of them seen just once. The sample was naive CD4+ T cells sorted from blood. The receptor set was obtained from a man in his thirties or forties in good health. The CDR3 runs from the conserved cysteine through the conserved F or W. Fields, in order: V gene, CDR3 protein.

>TRBV5-1
CASSFSRSSSSAEAFF
>TRBV7-3
CASSLRWGADYGYTF
>TRBV10-3
CAIVRQPQSPNYGYTF
>TRBV19
CASSIRGTDLSDTQYF
>TRBV29-1
CSVARLGADTQYF
>TRBV9
CASSGRRGTSGSYEQYF
>TRBV6-1
CASLTGTGNTIYF
>TRBV18
CASSPLLQGALTEAFF
>TRBV9
CASSVGDRPYGYTF
>TRBV5-1
CASSFGTAATNEKLFF
>TRBV11-3
CASSPKWGYNEQFF
>TRBV7-3
CASSGENNEQFF
>TRBV28
CASSRRPYTGELFF
>TRBV11-2
CASSLAGVYNEQFF
>TRBV30
CAWSVWNSGGDTIYF
>TRBV28
CASRRGTDTQYF
>TRBV5-1
CASGISSGANVLTF
>TRBV7-7
CASSPGTGQYEQYF
>TRBV2
CASRDTTSGVYNEQFF
>TRBV7-9
CASSDTYTIYF
>TRBV6-5
CASRRQLAAVNEQFF
>TRBV10-1
CASSESGADTQYF
>TRBV4-1
CASSQYGDRGYEQYF
>TRBV7-2
CASSLELGYEQYF
>TRBV28
CASSPGGGYGGYTF
>TRBV5-1
CASSLNLETQYF
>TRBV7-9
CASSLPGGLSGNTIYF
>TRBV5-1
CASSMLGQGMNTEAFF
>TRBV19
CASRSPGSGGYEQYF
>TRBV29-1
CSVEFLDSNTGELFF
>TRBV5-4
CASRLAASTDTQYF
>TRBV18
CASSPRTGLEAFF
>TRBV10-1
CASSGTPGNTIYF